The 27 T cell receptor beta chains given below trace back to one sample, sequenced in a study of tumor-infiltrating lymphocytes in localized non-small cell lung cancer. Sequencing used immunoSEQ multiplex PCR; TCRdb keeps in-frame clones, though not all of them. The data contain roughly 12,000 clones, 76% of them singletons. Sample: uninvolved lung tissue not adjacent to the tumor. Receptors originate from a human donor with non-small cell lung cancer.

The table lists this clone with a few counts. V is TRBV7-3 and J is TRBJ2-3; a possible D gene is TRBD1 (5 bases). The CDR3 contains 15 residues. Germline-derived CDR1 and CDR2 are SGHTA and FQGTGA. V shed 3 bases and J shed 6 bases, with 16 bases lying between them. The CDR3 DNA sequence: TGTGCCAGCAGCTTTGGCCAGGGCATGAGGGATACGCAGTATTTT. Protein sequence: CASSFGQGMRDTQYF. Full variable domain (missing parts from reference TRBV7-3 and TRBJ2-3): GAGVSQTPSNKVTEKGKYVELRCDPISGHTALYWYRQSLGQGPEFLIYFQGTGAADDSGLPNDRFFAVRPEGSVSTLKIQRTERGDSAVYLCASSFGQGMRDTQYFGPGTRLTVL.

V and J are TRBV9 and TRBJ2-5, with D perhaps TRBD2 (8 bases). This CDR3 contains 16 residues. V was shortened by 4 bases and J by 2 bases, with 18 bases between the two germline ends. Germline-derived CDR1 and CDR2 are SGDLS and YYNGEE. CDR3 in DNA: TGTGCCAGCAGCCCGGGGGGGGGACAGCTACAAGAGACCCAGTACTTC. Protein: CASSPGGGQLQETQYF. The variable domain in full, completed from reference TRBV9 and TRBJ2-5, reads DSGVTQTPKHLITATGQRVTLRCSPRSGDLSVYWYQQSLDQGLQFLIQYYNGEERAKGNILERFSAQQFPDLHSELNLSSLELGDSALYFCASSPGGGQLQETQYFGPGTRLLVL.

This chain uses TRBV6-5 with TRBJ2-7, with D uncertain. The V and J ends lost 0 bases and 3 bases respectively, with 6 bases between them. CDR3 length: 13 amino acids. CDR1 MNHEY and CDR2 SVGAGI come from the germline V gene. The CDR3: CASSYSSYYEQYF. CDR3 in DNA: TGTGCCAGCAGTTACTCCTCCTACTACGAGCAGTACTTC.

The rearrangement links TRBV6-5 to TRBJ1-1; TRBD1 aligns across 7 bases. There are 14 residues in the CDR3. Germline lookup yields CDR1 MNHEY and CDR2 SVGAGI. V lost 7 bases to trimming and J lost 3 bases; unmatched junction nucleotides: 8. CDR3 sequence reads: CASNHDDRDTEAFF. CDR3 in DNA: TGTGCCAGCAATCACGACGACAGGGACACTGAAGCTTTCTTT.

The J gene is TRBJ2-2, the V gene TRBV7-2; 12 positions agree with TRBD2. This CDR3 is 16 amino acids long. V shed 6 bases, J shed 5 bases, and the junction held 7 bases outside the gene matches. Germline lookup yields CDR1 SGHTA and CDR2 FQGNSA. For the CDR3, the DNA is TGTGCCAGCAGATCGACTAGCGGGAGAGGTACCGGGGAGCTGTTTTTT. Its protein product is CASRSTSGRGTGELFF.

The chain links TRBV19 to TRBJ2-7; D is unresolved. The CDR3 is 14 residues long. Germline values: CDR1 LNHDA, CDR2 SQIVND (reference sequence). V was cut by 3 bases and J by 6 bases, with 15 bases left in between. In nucleotides, the CDR3 is TGTGCCAGTAGTATCTTGACACGGGCTGCCGAGCAGTACTTC. Encoded protein: CASSILTRAAEQYF.

The rearrangement uses TRBV2 and TRBJ1-2; possible D gene TRBD1, 5 bases. Germline CDR1 SNHLY, CDR2 FYNNEI. The V end lost 6 bases, the J end lost 3 bases, and 14 bases lay between the germline ends. The CDR3 covers 14 residues. Here the CDR3 DNA reads TGTGCCAGCAGAAGGGACGGTAGACACTATGGCTACACCTTC. Translation: CASRRDGRHYGYTF.

V and J are TRBV30 and TRBJ2-6, with unresolved D. Per germline, CDR1 GTSNPN and CDR2 SVGIG (reference sequence). This CDR3 is 13 amino acids long. The V end was cut by 3 bases, the J end by 1 base, with 4 bases between. The CDR3 here is CAWRKSGANVLTF. The CDR3 bases are TGTGCCTGGAGAAAGTCTGGGGCCAACGTCCTGACTTTC.

The chain carries TRBV10-3 and TRBJ2-2, with D perhaps TRBD1 (6 bases). Trimming pared 4 bases from V and 6 bases from J, leaving 9 bases between. This CDR3 comprises 13 residues. Germline-derived CDR1 and CDR2 are ENHRY and SYGVKD. CDR3 protein: CAISVGGPGELFF. CDR3 in DNA: TGTGCCATCAGTGTTGGGGGCCCCGGGGAGCTGTTTTTT.

This clone ranks as medium-sized. The chain couples TRBV2 to TRBJ1-1, with no clear D. Trimming removed 4 bases at V and 6 bases at J, with 6 bases between. Germline assignment: CDR1 SNHLY and CDR2 FYNNEI. The CDR3 is 11 amino acids. DNA for the CDR3: TGTGCCAGCAGTGTCGAAGCTGAAGCTTTCTTT. Translated, it gives CASSVEAEAFF.

This clone was seen once. The rearrangement joins TRBV6-5 to TRBJ1-1; D gene ambiguous. Germline V gene sequence: CDR1 MNHEY, CDR2 SVGAGI. The length of the CDR3 is 13 residues. V dropped 2 bases and J dropped 0 bases, with 4 bases sitting between them. The CDR3 DNA follows: TGTGCCAGCAGTTACGACCTGAACACTGAAGCTTTCTTT. It is translated as CASSYDLNTEAFF.

This chain joins TRBV30 and TRBJ1-5; D remains unclear. From germline, CDR1 is GTSNPN and CDR2 SVGIG (reference sequence). V lost 0 bases and J lost 6, with 6 bases in between. CDR3 length: 12 residues. CDR3 DNA sequence: TGTGCCTGGAGTGTACTCCGTCAGCCCCAGCATTTT. Amino acid sequence: CAWSVLRQPQHF.

The chain recombines TRBV5-1 with TRBJ2-7; TRBD2 aligns across 7 bases. CDR3 length equals 14 residues. With 5 bases clipped from V and 2 bases from J, the junction kept 7 bases outside the gene matches. From germline, CDR1 is SGHRS and CDR2 YFSETQ. The CDR3 here is CASRGGSGTYEQYF. DNA for the CDR3: TGCGCCAGCAGGGGCGGAAGCGGGACCTACGAGCAGTACTTC.

The chain carries TRBV2 and TRBJ1-1, with D perhaps TRBD1 (5 bases). V lost 6 bases to trimming and J lost 1 base, with 18 bases between them. CDR1 SNHLY and CDR2 FYNNEI come from the germline V gene. CDR3 length equals 16 residues. Here the CDR3 reads CASSKGPRDGNTEAFF. In DNA, the CDR3 is TGTGCCAGCAGCAAGGGACCAAGGGATGGGAACACTGAAGCTTTCTTT.

The chain has TRBV20-1 and TRBJ2-3; D not resolved. CDR1 is DFQATT and CDR2 is SNEGSKA in the germline V gene (reference sequence). V shed 2 bases and J shed 4 bases, with 4 bases lying between them. CDR3 size: 11 residues. The CDR3: CSARRADTQYF. The CDR3, as DNA: TGCAGTGCTAGAAGGGCAGATACGCAGTATTTT.

Points on this clone: One base away lies a much larger clone, so this may be a sequencing read error. The chain uses TRBV11-2 and TRBJ1-5, with D tentatively TRBD1 (5 bases). Germline V CDR1 and CDR2: SGHAT, FQNNGV. This CDR3 contains 14 residues. The CDR3 sequence: CASSLGPSKQPQHF. The CDR3 DNA reads TGTGCCAGCAGCTTGGGACCGAGCAAGCAGCCCCAGCATTTT.

The chain employs TRBV4-2 and TRBJ1-5, with TRBD1 matching 8 bases. V was pared by 0 bases and J by 7 bases, with 11 bases of the junction left unmatched. This CDR3 is built from 17 residues. CDR1 is LGHNA, CDR2 YNFKEQ, per germline. As DNA, the CDR3 is TGTGCCAGCAGCCAAGATCCGCCCAGGGGGCCCATCCAGCCCCAGCATTTT. It codes for CASSQDPPRGPIQPQHF.

A remark on this clone: Additional DNA sequences in this sample encode the identical CDR3. The genes are TRBV15 and TRBJ1-4; D gene ambiguous. Looked up from germline, CDR1 is LNHNV and CDR2 is YYDKDF (reference sequence). The CDR3 length is 13 residues. V dropped 1 base and J dropped 5 bases, with 5 bases sitting between them. CDR3 bases: TGTGCCACCAGCAGAGTAGGGAATGAAAAACTGTTTTTT. Translated, it gives CATSRVGNEKLFF.

The sample holds a few counts of this clone. V is TRBV9 and J is TRBJ2-1; TRBD1 matches 7 bases. This CDR3 comprises 16 residues. After removal of 2 bases from V and 6 bases from J, the junction contained 11 bases not matched to a gene. CDR1 and CDR2 (germline): SGDLS, YYNGEE. In DNA, the CDR3 is TGTGCCAGCAGCGTGAGACAGGGAGAGGGCCTCAATGAGCAGTTCTTC. As protein: CASSVRQGEGLNEQFF.

The chain employs TRBV29-1 and TRBJ2-7, with D uncertain. Deletions cut 8 bases from V and 2 bases from J, with 16 bases between. CDR3 length: 13 amino acids. Per germline, CDR1 SQVTM and CDR2 ANQGSEA. CDR3: CSLARVGPYEQYF. The CDR3 DNA is TGCAGCCTTGCTAGGGTAGGCCCCTACGAGCAGTACTTC.

This chain uses TRBV15 with TRBJ2-3; 12 bases align to TRBD2. Germline V lookup: CDR1 LNHNV, CDR2 YYDKDF (reference sequence). The J segment lost 3 bases and the V segment lost 4 bases, leaving 2 bases of the junction unmatched. This CDR3 is built from 15 residues. The CDR3 sequence: CATSIGTSGTDTQYF. The DNA for the CDR3 is TGTGCCACCAGCATAGGGACTAGCGGGACAGATACGCAGTATTTT.

This clone is a singleton in its sample. The genes are TRBV28 and TRBJ2-5; 8 bases match TRBD1. Looked up from germline, CDR1 is MDHEN and CDR2 is SYDVKM. CDR3 length: 15 amino acids. V shed 8 bases and J 3 bases; nucleotides not matched to a gene: 11. For the CDR3, the DNA is TGTGCCAGCCTACCCCCCGGACAGGGAAAAGAGACCCAGTACTTC. The encoded protein is CASLPPGQGKETQYF.

The V gene is TRBV5-5, the J gene TRBJ1-5; D is unclear. Trimming pared 4 bases from V and 0 bases from J, leaving 20 bases between. The CDR3 sequence is 18 residues long. CDR1 and CDR2 from the germline V gene are SGHKS and YYEKEE (reference sequence). CDR3 region: CASSHDWKAGYSNQPQHF. CDR3 sequence (DNA): TGTGCCAGCAGCCACGACTGGAAAGCTGGCTATAGCAATCAGCCCCAGCATTTT.

The rearrangement joins TRBV6-5 to TRBJ2-2, with a tentative D call TRBD1 (6 bases). The germline V gene encodes CDR1 MNHEY and CDR2 SVGAGI. The CDR3 is 16 residues long. V was trimmed by 0 bases and J by 3 bases, leaving 11 bases between them. CDR3 loop: CASSYSIQGHTGELFF. CDR3 sequence (DNA): TGTGCCAGCAGTTACTCGATACAGGGCCACACCGGGGAGCTGTTTTTT.

This clone was found a few times. V and J are TRBV2 and TRBJ1-1, with D perhaps TRBD1 (6 bases). The V end was cut by 8 bases, the J end by 3 bases, with 16 bases between. Germline V lookup: CDR1 SNHLY, CDR2 FYNNEI. The CDR3 consists of 14 residues. The CDR3 DNA is TGTGCCAGCTTCAAGGGGGGGGTGGACACTGAAGCTTTCTTT. It encodes CASFKGGVDTEAFF.

This clone was seen once. The genes are TRBV7-6 and TRBJ2-5, with D perhaps TRBD2 (5 bases). CDR1 is SGHVS, CDR2 FNYEAQ, per germline. The CDR3 is 16 residues long. Trimming removed 1 base from V and 8 bases from J, with 20 bases in between. The CDR3 is CASSLEAGVSAQTQYF. The CDR3 DNA reads TGTGCCAGCAGCTTAGAGGCCGGGGTTAGCGCCCAAACCCAGTACTTC.

A remark on this clone: The same CDR3 is also encoded by other DNA sequences in this sample. The chain uses TRBV12-5 and TRBJ1-6; D is unresolved. Germline assignment: CDR1 LGHNT and CDR2 FRNRAP. V lost 3 bases to trimming and J lost 6 bases, with 6 bases between them. The CDR3 is made up of 13 amino acids. CDR3: CASGFGVNSPLHF. Here the CDR3 DNA reads TGTGCTAGTGGTTTTGGAGTTAATTCACCCCTCCACTTT.